This T cell receptor (beta chain) was retrieved from a study of CD8 T cells in ankylosing spondylitis. TCRdb re-called the 5' RACE reads through MiXCR, storing one row per CDR3 protein. The sample lists 150,000 to 200,000 distinct CDR3 sequences; 10% to 15% were seen once. This clonotype was found many times. The sequence was obtained from a female donor with ankylosing spondylitis or in good health (not recorded which). The material sequenced was blood, either unsorted or a sorted T cell fraction (not recorded which).

CDR3 sequence reads: CASSFPGRGLANEKLFF. The CDR3 DNA reads TGTGCCAGCAGTTTTCCCGGCAGGGGACTAGCTAATGAAAAACTGTTTTTT. The chain carries TRBV12-3 or TRBV12-4 and TRBJ1-4; TRBD1 is a possible D gene (6 bases). The ends were cut back, 3 bases at V and 3 bases at J, with 17 bases in the middle. This CDR3 is 17 amino acids long.